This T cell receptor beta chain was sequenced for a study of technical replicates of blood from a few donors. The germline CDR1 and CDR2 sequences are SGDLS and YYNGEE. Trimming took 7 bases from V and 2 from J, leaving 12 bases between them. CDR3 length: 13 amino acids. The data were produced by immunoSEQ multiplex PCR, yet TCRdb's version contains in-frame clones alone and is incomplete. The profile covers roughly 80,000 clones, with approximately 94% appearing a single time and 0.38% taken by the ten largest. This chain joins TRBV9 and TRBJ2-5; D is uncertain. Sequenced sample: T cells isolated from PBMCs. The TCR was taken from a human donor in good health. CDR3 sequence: CASGGALQETQYF. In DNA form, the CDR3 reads TGTGCCAGCGGCGGAGCCCTACAAGAGACCCAGTACTTC.